These 23 T cell receptor beta chains came from one sample sequenced in a study of blood T cell repertoires in COVID-19. Some clones are missing from TCRdb's copy, which holds only in-frame ones; the method was immunoSEQ multiplex PCR. The sample lists around 99,000 clones; 70% to 90% were seen once. Sequencing was done on a sample of peripheral blood. The receptor set was obtained from a human donor in a cohort sampled during active COVID-19.

This clone was detected only a few times. The chain couples TRBV6-5 to TRBJ2-7, with D possibly being TRBD2 (5 bases). Germline values: CDR1 MNHEY, CDR2 SVGAGI. CDR3 length equals 14 residues. V gave up 5 bases and J gave up 0 bases, with 11 bases separating them. The CDR3 here is CASSQIGDSYEQYF. DNA for the CDR3: TGTGCCAGCAGTCAAATCGGGGACTCCTACGAGCAGTACTTC.

The genes are TRBV5-1 and TRBJ2-7; perhaps TRBD1 as D (5 bases). Per the germline V gene, CDR1 is SGHRS and CDR2 is YFSETQ. This CDR3 spans 14 amino acids. V was trimmed by 4 bases and J by 3 bases, leaving 14 bases between them. CDR3 nucleotides: TGCGCCAGCAGCCCGCAGGGTGGGTACTACGAGCAGTACTTC. Translated: CASSPQGGYYEQYF.

This clone was seen a single time. The rearrangement joins TRBV5-4 to TRBJ2-1; weak D call: TRBD2 (5 bases). Germline V gene lookup returns CDR1 SGHNT and CDR2 YYREEE (reference sequence). The CDR3 length is 16 residues. V was clipped by 0 bases and J by 0 bases, with 10 bases between them. The CDR3 DNA is TGTGCCAGCAGCTTGGACGCGGGCTACTCCTACAATGAGCAGTTCTTC. Its protein product is CASSLDAGYSYNEQFF. Drawing the rest from reference TRBV5-4 and TRBJ2-1, the complete variable domain is ETGVTQSPTHLIKTRGQQVTLRCSSQSGHNTVSWYQQALGQGPQFIFQYYREEENGRGNFPPRFSGLQFPNYSSELNVNALELDDSALYLCASSLDAGYSYNEQFFGPGTRLTVL.

This clone was counted a few times. The chain has TRBV27 and TRBJ2-1, with 12 bases lining up with TRBD2. V trimming: 2 bases; J trimming: 2 bases; junction bases outside the gene matches: 4. The CDR3 consists of 17 residues. Germline CDR1 is MNHEY and CDR2 is SMNVEV (reference sequence). CDR3 DNA: TGTGCCAGCAGTTTAAAGGGACTAGCGGGCCCCTACAATGAGCAGTTCTTC. This codes for CASSLKGLAGPYNEQFF.

The rearrangement joins TRBV7-2 to TRBJ1-6; D is unclear. The CDR3 contains 15 residues. Trimming took off 8 bases at V and 9 bases at J, with 20 bases between the two ends. The germline V gene encodes CDR1 SGHTA and CDR2 FQGNSA. As DNA, the CDR3 is TGTGCCAGCTCCCCTGGAGATTGGGGAGGTTCACCCCTCCACTTT. As protein: CASSPGDWGGSPLHF.

Only one count was recorded for this clone. The chain links TRBV4-3 to TRBJ2-2, with D maybe TRBD1 (6 bases). Germline assignment: CDR1 LGHNA and CDR2 YSLEER. With 0 bases removed from V and 2 bases from J, the gap between germline ends came to 16 bases. The CDR3 is 18 residues long. The CDR3 DNA reads as TGCGCCAGCAGCCAAGATCCTGGGGGCGGAGTAAACACCGGGGAGCTGTTTTTT. It translates to CASSQDPGGGVNTGELFF.

The chain carries TRBV29-1 and TRBJ2-3; D remains unclear. The length of the CDR3 is 13 residues. The V and J ends lost 8 bases and 3 bases respectively, with 15 bases between them. Per germline, CDR1 SQVTM and CDR2 ANQGSEA. The CDR3: CSLKSGTTDTQYF. The CDR3 bases are TGCAGCCTCAAGTCCGGTACGACAGATACGCAGTATTTT.

V usage is TRBV28 and J usage is TRBJ1-1; TRBD1 matches at 7 bases. The CDR3 runs to 15 residues. Unmatched junction bases numbered 8, after V lost 5 bases and J lost 2 bases. Germline V gene data show CDR1 as MDHEN and CDR2 as SYDVKM. CDR3 DNA sequence: TGTGCCAGCAGTCGCGCCGGGACAGAAAACACTGAAGCTTTCTTT. It translates to CASSRAGTENTEAFF.

This clone was counted once. The V gene is TRBV7-6, the J gene TRBJ2-7, with 7 bases identical to TRBD1. The CDR3 covers 15 residues. CDR1 SGHVS and CDR2 FNYEAQ come from the germline V gene. Germline trimming cut 2 bases from V and 1 base from J; bases unmatched to any gene: 5. Here the CDR3 DNA reads TGTGCCAGCAGCTTAACGGGACAGACTTCCTACGAGCAGTACTTC. Encoded protein: CASSLTGQTSYEQYF.

The genes are TRBV6-2 or TRBV6-3 and TRBJ1-2; 8 nucleotides agree with TRBD1. The CDR3 sequence is 14 residues long. Trimming cost V 4 bases and J 4 bases; bases outside gene matches: 5. CDR1 is MNHEY and CDR2 is SVGEGT in the germline V gene. CDR3 loop: CASSSGQAIYGYTF. DNA of the CDR3: TGTGCCAGCAGTTCGGGACAGGCTATCTATGGCTACACCTTC.

The chain combines TRBV19 with TRBJ1-5; 9 bases map to TRBD1. The CDR3 totals 14 residues. The junction had 4 bases not matched to a gene; V was cut back by 3 bases and J by 7 bases. Germline loops: CDR1 LNHDA, CDR2 SQIVND (reference sequence). CDR3 protein: CASSIGQGKQPQHF. Written as DNA, the CDR3 is TGTGCCAGTAGTATCGGACAGGGGAAGCAGCCCCAGCATTTT.

Notes on this clone: One end of the junction varies from germline; a read error may be responsible. The chain uses TRBV19 and TRBJ1-6; D is unresolved. The CDR3 has 14 residues. Per germline, CDR1 LNHDA and CDR2 SQIVND (reference sequence). Here the CDR3 reads CASSSGGYKSPLHF. The CDR3 nucleotides are TGTGCCAGTAGTTCGGGAGGGTATAAGTCACCCCTCCACTTT.

The chain has TRBV7-2 and TRBJ2-3; 7 bases are a match to TRBD2. This CDR3 is built from 14 residues. The germline V gene encodes CDR1 SGHTA and CDR2 FQGNSA. After removal of 5 bases from V and 6 bases from J, the junction contained 8 bases not matched to a gene. CDR3 protein: CASSEIAGWDTQYF. CDR3 nucleotides: TGTGCCAGCAGCGAGATAGCGGGCTGGGATACGCAGTATTTT.

V gene TRBV5-6 combines with J gene TRBJ2-2; TRBD1 aligns across 10 bases. The V gene end was trimmed by 5 bases and the J gene end by 7 bases; junction bases not matched to a gene: 5. In germline, CDR1 is SGHDT, CDR2 YYEEEE. CDR3 length equals 14 residues. The CDR3 sequence: CASRRDRGGGELFF. The CDR3 DNA reads as TGTGCCAGCAGAAGGGACAGGGGCGGCGGGGAGCTGTTTTTT. The full variable domain, rest sourced from reference TRBV5-6 and TRBJ2-2, is DAGVTQSPTHLIKTRGQQVTLRCSPKSGHDTVSWYQQALGQGPQFIFQYYEEEERQRGNFPDRFSGHQFPNYSSELNVNALLLGDSALYLCASRRDRGGGELFFGEGSRLTVL.

The V gene is TRBV6-5, the J gene TRBJ1-3; perhaps TRBD1 as D (6 bases). V was clipped by 6 bases and J by 2 bases, with 11 bases between them. Germline lookup yields CDR1 MNHEY and CDR2 SVGAGI. The CDR3 extends over 14 amino acids. The CDR3 sequence is CASRVTGTGNTIYF. As DNA, the CDR3 is TGTGCCAGCAGAGTAACAGGGACTGGAAACACCATATATTTT.

CDR3 sequence (DNA): TGTGCCAGCAGCCAGGAGGGACTCCCCAAAGAGACCCAGTACTTC. It is translated as CASSQEGLPKETQYF. The V and J genes are TRBV14 and TRBJ2-5, with D possibly matching TRBD2 (6 bases). Trimming took off 3 bases at V and 3 bases at J, with 14 bases between the two ends. Germline V gene lookup returns CDR1 SGHDN and CDR2 FVKESK. The CDR3 extends over 15 amino acids.

This chain uses TRBV7-9 with TRBJ2-7; maybe TRBD1 (6 bases). Germline V gives CDR1 SEHNR, CDR2 FQNEAQ (reference sequence). Between the trimmed V and J ends, which lost 5 bases and 3 bases, there was a span of 8 bases. This CDR3 spans 12 amino acids. The CDR3 DNA reads as TGTGCCAGCAGCCTACAGGGCTACGAGCAGTACTTC. Its protein is CASSLQGYEQYF.

The chain couples TRBV9 to TRBJ2-7; the match to TRBD2 covers 14 bases. From germline, CDR1 is SGDLS and CDR2 YYNGEE. The CDR3 loop spans 15 amino acids. V lost 4 bases to trimming and J lost 5 bases; unmatched junction nucleotides: 5. The CDR3: CASSSGLAGVHEQYF. DNA for the CDR3: TGTGCCAGCAGCTCGGGACTAGCGGGAGTTCACGAGCAGTACTTC.

The J gene is TRBJ1-2, the V gene TRBV6-1; possibly TRBD1 for D (6 bases). The germline gives CDR1 MNHNS, CDR2 SASEGT. Trimming took 1 base from V and 0 from J, leaving 9 bases between them. The CDR3 loop spans 15 amino acids. The chain's CDR3 is CASSEVGGSNYGYTF. DNA for the CDR3: TGTGCCAGCAGTGAAGTTGGGGGCTCTAACTATGGCTACACCTTC.

This chain joins TRBV20-1 and TRBJ2-5; a weak D match, TRBD2 (5 bases). V lost 3 bases and J 1 base, leaving 15 bases between the germline ends. Germline values: CDR1 DFQATT, CDR2 SNEGSKA (reference sequence). CDR3 length equals 15 residues. The CDR3, as DNA: TGCAGTGCTAGTGAAAGACGACGGGGCCAAGAGACCCAGTACTTC. This sequence encodes CSASERRRGQETQYF.

This clone appeared a single time. V gene TRBV11-3 combines with J gene TRBJ2-1; TRBD1 agrees at 8 bases. Looked up from germline, CDR1 is SGHNT and CDR2 is YENEEA. The CDR3 covers 15 residues. The junction had 7 bases not matched to a gene; V was cut back by 2 bases and J by 7 bases. The CDR3: CASSLSRQGSNEQFF. The CDR3 DNA reads TGTGCCAGCAGCTTATCCAGACAGGGGTCGAATGAGCAGTTCTTC.

The V and J genes are TRBV25-1 and TRBJ1-3; TRBD1 is a possible D gene (5 bases). The CDR3 runs to 16 residues. Germline loops: CDR1 MGHDK, CDR2 SYGVNS. V dropped 1 base and J dropped 0 bases, with 10 bases sitting between them. Here the CDR3 DNA reads TGTGCCAGCAGTGAATCGGCAGGGATCTCTGGAAACACCATATATTTT. Its protein product is CASSESAGISGNTIYF.

The rearrangement joins TRBV20-1 to TRBJ1-2; TRBD1 might be the D (5 bases). Germline CDR1 and CDR2: DFQATT and SNEGSKA (reference sequence). The V and J ends lost 5 bases and 5 bases respectively, with 15 bases between them. This CDR3 is built from 13 residues. CDR3 coding DNA: TGCAGTGCTGGTGGGGGAACGGGATATGGCTACACCTTC. This encodes CSAGGGTGYGYTF.